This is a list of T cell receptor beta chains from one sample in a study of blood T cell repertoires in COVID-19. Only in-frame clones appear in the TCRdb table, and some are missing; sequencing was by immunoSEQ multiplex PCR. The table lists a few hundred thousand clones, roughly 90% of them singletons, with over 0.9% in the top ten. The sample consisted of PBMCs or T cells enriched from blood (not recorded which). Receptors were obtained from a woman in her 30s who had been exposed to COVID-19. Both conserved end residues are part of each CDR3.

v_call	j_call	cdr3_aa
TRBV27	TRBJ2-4	CASSQGRPQTALAKNIQYF
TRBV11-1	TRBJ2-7	CASSPAVAREQYF
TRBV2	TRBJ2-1	CASSESQLNEQFF
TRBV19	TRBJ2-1	CATAYFAYNEQFF
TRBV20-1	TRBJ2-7	CSASQASGRSDEQYF
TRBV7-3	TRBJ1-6	CASSLEGAGVGSPLHF
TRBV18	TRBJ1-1	CASSPKVPGQGSTEAFF
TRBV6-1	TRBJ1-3	CASSESAGSGNTIYF
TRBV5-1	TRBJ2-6	CASRLAGTSGANVLTF
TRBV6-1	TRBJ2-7	CASSARTSGSGGSYEQYF
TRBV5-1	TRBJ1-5	CASSLGDRDGDQPQHF
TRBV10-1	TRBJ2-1	CASSEFQGGEEQFF
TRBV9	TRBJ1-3	CASSPTGTPFSGNTIYF
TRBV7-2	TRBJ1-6	CASSLAINGNSPLHF
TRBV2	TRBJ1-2	CASSEPGKNYGYTF
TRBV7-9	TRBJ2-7	CASSSRGQAYYEQYF
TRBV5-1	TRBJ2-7	CASSRTSFYEQYF
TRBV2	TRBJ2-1	CASHDGGAVSNEQFF
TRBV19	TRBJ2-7	CASSIRASGREQYF
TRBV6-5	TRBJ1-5	CASSRGQGNQPQHF
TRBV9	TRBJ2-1	CASSVGISDSAYNEQFF
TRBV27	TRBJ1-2	CASSYHAQSVYGYTF
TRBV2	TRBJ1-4	CASRDTRRWLFF
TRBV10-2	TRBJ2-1	CASSEPRLPSGNEQFF
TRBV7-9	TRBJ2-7	CASSLSNDNGYEQYF
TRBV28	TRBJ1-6	CASSFGSNNSPLHF
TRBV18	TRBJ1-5	CASSPAGESNQPQHF
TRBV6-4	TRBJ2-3	CASSESSGSDTQYF
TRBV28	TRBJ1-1	CAALGGDTEAFF
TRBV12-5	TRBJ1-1	CASGIELNTEAFF
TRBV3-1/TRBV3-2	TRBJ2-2	CASSQQGAGELFF